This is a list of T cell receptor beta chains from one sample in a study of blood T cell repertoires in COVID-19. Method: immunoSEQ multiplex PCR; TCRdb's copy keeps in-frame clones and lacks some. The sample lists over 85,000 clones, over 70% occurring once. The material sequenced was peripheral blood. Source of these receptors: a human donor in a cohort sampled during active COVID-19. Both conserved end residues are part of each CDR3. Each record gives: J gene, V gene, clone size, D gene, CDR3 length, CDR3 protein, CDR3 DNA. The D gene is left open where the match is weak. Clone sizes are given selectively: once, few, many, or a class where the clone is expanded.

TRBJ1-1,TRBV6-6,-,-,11,CASSYGGEAFF,TGTGCCAGCAGTTACGGAGGAGAAGCTTTCTTT
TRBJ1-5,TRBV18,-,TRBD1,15,CASSPSDRGYQPQHF,TGTGCCAGCTCACCTAGTGACAGGGGGTACCAGCCCCAGCATTTT
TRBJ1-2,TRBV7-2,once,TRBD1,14,CASSLGGGQAAYTF,TGTGCCAGCAGCTTAGGCGGGGGACAGGCTGCCTACACCTTC
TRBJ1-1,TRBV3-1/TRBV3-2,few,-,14,CASSQDGDGTEAFF,TGTGCCAGCAGCCAAGACGGGGATGGCACTGAAGCTTTCTTT
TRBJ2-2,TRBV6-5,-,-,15,CASSYSPGNTGELFF,TGTGCCAGCAGTTACTCGCCGGGGAACACCGGGGAGCTGTTTTTT
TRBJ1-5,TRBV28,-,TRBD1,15,CASVPGTGRNQPQHF,TGTGCCAGCGTTCCAGGGACAGGTCGCAATCAGCCCCAGCATTTT
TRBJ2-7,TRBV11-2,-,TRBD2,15,CASSSLTSGDYEQYF,TGTGCCAGCAGCTCACTGACTAGCGGAGATTACGAGCAGTACTTC
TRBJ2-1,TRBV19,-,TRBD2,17,CASSIDHWREADNEQFF,TGTGCCAGTAGTATAGATCATTGGCGGGAGGCCGACAATGAGCAGTTCTTC
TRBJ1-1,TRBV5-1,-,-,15,CASNREPSLNTEAFF,TGCGCCAGCAATCGAGAGCCGAGTCTGAACACTGAAGCTTTCTTT
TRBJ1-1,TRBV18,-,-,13,CASRGGENTEAFF,TGTGCCAGCCGAGGGGGAGAGAACACTGAAGCTTTCTTT
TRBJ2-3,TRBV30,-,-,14,CAWRVKGGADTQYF,TGTGCCTGGAGGGTTAAGGGCGGGGCAGATACGCAGTATTTT
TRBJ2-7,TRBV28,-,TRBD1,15,CASSPPGTGGYEQYF,TGTGCCAGCAGTCCGCCCGGGACAGGGGGCTACGAGCAGTACTTC
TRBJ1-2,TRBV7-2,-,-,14,CASSPDTANYGYTF,TGTGCCAGCAGCCCAGACACAGCTAACTATGGCTACACCTTC
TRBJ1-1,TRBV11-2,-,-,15,CASSLEAGLNTEAFF,TGTGCCAGCAGCTTAGAGGCAGGATTGAACACTGAAGCTTTCTTT
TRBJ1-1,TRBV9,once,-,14,CASSVAGENTEAFF,TGTGCCAGCAGCGTGGCAGGGGAGAACACTGAAGCTTTCTTT
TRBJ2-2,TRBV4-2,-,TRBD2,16,CASSQDAGRAYGELFF,TGTGCCAGCAGCCAAGATGCCGGGAGGGCCTACGGGGAGCTGTTTTTT